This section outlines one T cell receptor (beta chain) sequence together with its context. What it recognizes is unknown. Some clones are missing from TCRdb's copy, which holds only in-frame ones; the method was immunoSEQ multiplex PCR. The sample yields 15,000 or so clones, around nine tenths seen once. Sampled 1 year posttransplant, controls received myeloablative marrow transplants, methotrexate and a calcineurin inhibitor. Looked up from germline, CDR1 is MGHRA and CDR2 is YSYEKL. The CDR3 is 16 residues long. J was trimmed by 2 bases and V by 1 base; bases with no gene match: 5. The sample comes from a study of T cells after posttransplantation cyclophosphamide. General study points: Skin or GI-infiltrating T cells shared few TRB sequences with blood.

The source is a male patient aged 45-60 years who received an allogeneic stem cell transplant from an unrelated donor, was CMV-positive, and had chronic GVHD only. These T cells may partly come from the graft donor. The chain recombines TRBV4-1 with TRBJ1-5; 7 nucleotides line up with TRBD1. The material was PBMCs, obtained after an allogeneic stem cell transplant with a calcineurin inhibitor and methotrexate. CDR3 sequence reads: CASSQGQGGGNQPQHF. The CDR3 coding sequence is TGCGCCAGCAGCCAAGGACAGGGCGGCGGCAATCAGCCCCAGCATTTT.